Following are 24 T cell receptor beta chains from one sample sequenced in a study of cytomegalovirus exposure and HLA in healthy donors. Primers included in the PCR were 60 Vbeta and 13 Jbeta primers. Profiling relied on immunoSEQ multiplex PCR, and the TCRdb table lists in-frame clones only, not all of them. This table holds under 150,000 clones, almost 80% found once. What was sequenced was PBMCs. All receptors come from a man between 18 and 35 years old in good health and CMV-seronegative.

The V gene is TRBV30, the J gene TRBJ1-3; no clear D. CDR3 length equals 16 residues. Between the trimmed V and J ends, which lost 0 bases and 4 bases, there was a span of 16 bases. Germline loops: CDR1 GTSNPN, CDR2 SVGIG (reference sequence). The CDR3 sequence: CAWSVLHSVGGNTIYF. The CDR3 DNA reads TGTGCCTGGAGTGTACTACACTCGGTTGGGGGAAACACCATATATTTT.

This chain links TRBV5-5 with TRBJ2-2, with TRBD1 matching over 8 bases. The CDR3 runs to 16 residues. The V gene end was trimmed by 0 bases and the J gene end by 6 bases; junction bases not matched to a gene: 7. CDR1 SGHKS and CDR2 YYEKEE come from the germline V gene (reference sequence). The CDR3 coding sequence is TGTGCCAGCAGCTTGGTCGGGACAGGTTTTCCCGGGGAGCTGTTTTTT. Residues: CASSLVGTGFPGELFF.

The V gene is TRBV2, the J gene TRBJ1-3; no firm D call. V was pared by 0 bases and J by 2 bases, with 5 bases between. Germline CDR1 is SNHLY and CDR2 is FYNNEI. The CDR3 is 14 residues long. The CDR3 DNA is TGTGCCAGCAGTGAAGCGCGCACTGGAAACACCATATATTTT. This gives the protein CASSEARTGNTIYF.

The rearrangement uses TRBV9 and TRBJ2-7; tentative D call: TRBD1 (6 bases). The CDR3 is 15 amino acids. Germline V gene sequence: CDR1 SGDLS, CDR2 YYNGEE. V lost 0 bases to trimming and J lost 0 bases, with 10 bases between them. For the CDR3, the DNA is TGTGCCAGCAGCGTAGGGGGGCCATTCTCCTACGAGCAGTACTTC. Translating it yields CASSVGGPFSYEQYF.

The V and J genes are TRBV25-1 and TRBJ2-5, with TRBD1 matching 8 bases. CDR1 and CDR2 (germline): MGHDK, SYGVNS. Trimming removed 4 bases from V and 4 bases from J; junction bases left unmatched: 11. This CDR3 has 16 amino acids. CDR3 DNA sequence: TGTGCCAGCAGTGGGGGCCCGGGACAGGAAGGAGAGACCCAGTACTTC. Encoded protein: CASSGGPGQEGETQYF.

Remarks on this clone: At one end the junction does not follow the germline gene, possibly because of a read error. The rearrangement joins TRBV7-9 to TRBJ2-1; TRBD1 matches at 7 bases. The length of the CDR3 is 16 residues. Germline lookup yields CDR1 SEHNR and CDR2 FQNEAQ (reference sequence). The CDR3 reads CSSSLNLGQVDNEQFF. The CDR3 DNA follows: TGTTCCAGCAGCCTTAACCTCGGACAGGTAGACAATGAGCAGTTCTTC.

This clone has just a few counts. V is TRBV6-5 and J is TRBJ1-6, with 9 bases identical to TRBD1. The ends lost 6 bases at V and 10 bases at J; junction bases unmatched: 7. Germline V gene lookup returns CDR1 MNHEY and CDR2 SVGAGI. The CDR3 is made up of 14 amino acids. The CDR3 region has the DNA TGTGCCAGCAGCAGGACAGGGGAGGGATCACCCCTCCACTTT. As protein: CASSRTGEGSPLHF.

The chain has TRBV7-9 and TRBJ2-7; D uncertain. The CDR3 sequence is 13 residues long. Germline lookup yields CDR1 SEHNR and CDR2 FQNEAQ (reference sequence). The germline V and J ends were trimmed by 5 bases and 0 bases, with 8 bases remaining between them. This chain's CDR3 is CASSPSSSYEQYF. CDR3 sequence (DNA): TGTGCCAGCAGCCCGTCCAGCTCCTACGAGCAGTACTTC.

The CDR3 loop reads CASSLGSSPLHF. DNA of the CDR3: TGTGCCAGCAGCTTAGGTTCGTCACCCCTCCACTTT. The chain recombines TRBV13 with TRBJ1-6; D gene uncertain. Germline V gene sequence: CDR1 PRHDT, CDR2 FYEKMQ (reference sequence). The CDR3 contains 12 residues. Between the trimmed V and J ends, which lost 0 bases and 10 bases, there was a span of 4 bases.

The chain couples TRBV19 to TRBJ2-2; D might be TRBD1 (6 bases). The V end was cut by 3 bases, the J end by 0 bases, with 14 bases between. This CDR3 has 17 amino acids. Germline assignment: CDR1 LNHDA and CDR2 SQIVND (reference sequence). CDR3 coding DNA: TGTGCCAGTAGTATTATGGGGGCCCGCCCGAACACCGGGGAGCTGTTTTTT. This translates into CASSIMGARPNTGELFF.

This clone showed up just a few times. The chain couples TRBV5-6 to TRBJ1-1; perhaps TRBD1 as D (6 bases). Between the trimmed V and J ends, which lost 5 bases and 8 bases, there was a span of 13 bases. The CDR3 length is 12 residues. From germline, CDR1 is SGHDT and CDR2 YYEEEE. CDR3 nucleotides: TGTGCCAGCAGGACCGTTACAGGGGAAGCTTTCTTT. Protein product: CASRTVTGEAFF.

This rearrangement joins TRBV29-1 to TRBJ1-2, with a weak D call TRBD1 (6 bases). The CDR3 extends over 14 amino acids. Germline loops: CDR1 SQVTM, CDR2 ANQGSEA. Trimming pared 4 bases from V and 4 bases from J, leaving 16 bases between. The DNA of the CDR3 is TGCAGCGTTGGGCAGGCAGGGGTCGGCTATGGCTACACCTTC. Translation gives CSVGQAGVGYGYTF.

This clone was detected only a few times. The rearrangement links TRBV4-1 to TRBJ1-5; 8 bases align to TRBD1. This CDR3 is built from 13 residues. J gave up 7 bases and V 3 bases, and 2 bases lay outside the gene matches. Germline V gives CDR1 MGHRA, CDR2 YSYEKL. The CDR3 sequence: CASSQTGEQPQHF. The CDR3 bases are TGCGCCAGCAGCCAGACAGGGGAACAGCCCCAGCATTTT.

The chain joins TRBV29-1 to TRBJ1-1; TRBD1 matches at 10 bases. Germline trimming cut 1 base from V and 5 bases from J; bases unmatched to any gene: 7. This CDR3 spans 15 amino acids. The V gene's germline CDR1 is SQVTM and CDR2 ANQGSEA. The CDR3: CSVEASGTGVTEAFF. In DNA, the CDR3 is TGCAGCGTTGAAGCATCCGGGACAGGGGTGACTGAAGCTTTCTTT.

This rearrangement joins TRBV5-4 to TRBJ1-2; 9 nucleotides line up with TRBD1. Per germline, CDR1 SGHNT and CDR2 YYREEE (reference sequence). The CDR3 spans 15 residues. V lost 0 bases and J lost 7; bases outside the gene matches: 7. CDR3 sequence reads: CASSLAGTGRGGYTF. CDR3 DNA: TGTGCCAGCAGCTTGGCCGGGACAGGGAGGGGTGGCTACACCTTC. Together with reference TRBV5-4 and TRBJ1-2, the CDR3 gives the full variable domain: ETGVTQSPTHLIKTRGQQVTLRCSSQSGHNTVSWYQQALGQGPQFIFQYYREEENGRGNFPPRFSGLQFPNYSSELNVNALELDDSALYLCASSLAGTGRGGYTFGSGTRLTVV.

The chain employs TRBV5-1 and TRBJ1-4; 9 nucleotides line up with TRBD1. CDR1 is SGHRS and CDR2 is YFSETQ in the germline V gene. V dropped 3 bases and J dropped 7; count of bases not matched to a gene: 4. The CDR3 extends over 14 amino acids. The CDR3 spells CASSWGTGLEKLFF. The DNA for the CDR3 is TGCGCCAGCAGCTGGGGGACAGGGCTTGAAAAACTGTTTTTT.

The chain links TRBV9 to TRBJ2-1; perhaps TRBD2 as D (6 bases). The CDR3 consists of 15 residues. Trimming took off 0 bases at V and 1 base at J, with 8 bases between the two ends. CDR1 and CDR2 from the germline V gene are SGDLS and YYNGEE. CDR3 loop: CASSVAGESYNEQFF. CDR3 DNA sequence: TGTGCCAGCAGCGTAGCGGGGGAGTCCTACAATGAGCAGTTCTTC.

The gene calls are TRBV11-2 and TRBJ2-1; D is unresolved. Trimming cost V 4 bases and J 0 bases, with 13 bases left between them. CDR1 is SGHAT, CDR2 FQNNGV, per germline. This CDR3 has 16 residues. Here the CDR3 reads CASSSIIPSSYNEQFF. As DNA, the CDR3 is TGTGCCAGCAGCTCAATCATCCCGAGCTCCTACAATGAGCAGTTCTTC.

The gene calls are TRBV6-6 and TRBJ2-7; a weak D match, TRBD2 (6 bases). V dropped 11 bases and J dropped 6 bases, with 20 bases sitting between them. This CDR3 spans 13 amino acids. Per germline, CDR1 MNHNY and CDR2 SVGAGI (reference sequence). The CDR3 is CAATDRGTFEQYF. In DNA, the CDR3 is TGTGCCGCGACCGACCGGGGGACGTTCGAGCAGTACTTC.

This chain uses TRBV5-1 with TRBJ2-2, with 8 bases matching TRBD1. With 4 bases clipped from V and 1 base from J, the junction kept 12 bases outside the gene matches. The CDR3 is 18 residues long. Germline CDR1 reads SGHRS; CDR2 reads YFSETQ. The CDR3 DNA reads as TGCGCCAGCAGCCGCCGCAAACCAGACAGGGGGAACACCGGGGAGCTGTTTTTT. Protein sequence: CASSRRKPDRGNTGELFF.

This clone was counted once. The chain has TRBV7-8 and TRBJ2-2; TRBD1 matches 7 bases. This CDR3 is 15 amino acids long. Germline V lookup: CDR1 SGHVS, CDR2 FQNEAQ. V gave up 2 bases and J gave up 1 base; unmatched junction bases: 1. The CDR3 coding sequence is TGTGCCAGCAGCTTATACAGGGGGAACACCGGGGAGCTGTTTTTT. It specifies CASSLYRGNTGELFF.

The chain links TRBV19 to TRBJ2-5; weak D call: TRBD1 (6 bases). Trimming took 5 bases from V and 1 from J, leaving 11 bases between them. The CDR3 is 14 residues long. The germline CDR1 and CDR2 sequences are LNHDA and SQIVND (reference sequence). Here the CDR3 reads CASSSRTVQETQYF. The CDR3, as DNA: TGTGCCAGTAGTTCCAGGACAGTCCAAGAGACCCAGTACTTC.

The CDR3 is CASSLSNTPIAQYF. In nucleotides, the CDR3 is TGTGCCAGCAGTTTATCGAACACCCCCATAGCGCAGTACTTC. The chain joins TRBV27 to TRBJ2-7; D not certain. CDR1 and CDR2 from the germline V gene are MNHEY and SMNVEV (reference sequence). This CDR3 is 14 amino acids long. V was cut by 0 bases and J by 9 bases, with 15 bases left in between.

This clone is a singleton in its sample. This sequence joins TRBV9 and TRBJ1-3, with 8 bases aligning to TRBD1. The germline gives CDR1 SGDLS, CDR2 YYNGEE. The junction had 6 bases not matched to a gene; V was cut back by 0 bases and J by 1 base. The CDR3 totals 17 residues. DNA of the CDR3: TGTGCCAGCAGCGTAGGCAGGGGGCGCAGGTCTGGAAACACCATATATTTT. This sequence encodes CASSVGRGRRSGNTIYF.